Shown below are 12 T cell receptor beta chains from a single sample sequenced in a study of T cells in Graves' hyperthyroidism and ophthalmopathy. From RNA transcripts, TCR beta CDR3 regions were amplified. Primed by the HTBI set, a first-round RT-PCR was run on the TCR CDR3. TCRdb used MiXCR to reprocess the multiplex PCR reads, holding one entry per CDR3 protein. The table records around 620,000 distinct CDR3 sequences, 15% to 20% of them present only once. The sequenced material came from blood. These receptors came from a woman younger than 45 with Graves' hyperthyroidism.

The chain employs TRBV7-9 and TRBJ2-1; D gene ambiguous. CDR1 SEHNR and CDR2 FQNEAQ come from the germline V gene (reference sequence). This CDR3 has 17 residues. V was trimmed by 1 base and J by 7 bases, leaving 20 bases between them. This CDR3 reads CASSLVHREGVWNEQFF. CDR3 DNA sequence: TGTGCCAGCAGCTTAGTCCATAGGGAAGGTGTATGGAATGAGCAGTTCTTC. The entire variable domain, with the rest obtained from reference TRBV7-9 and TRBJ2-1, is as follows: DTGVSQNPRHKITKRGQNVTFRCDPISEHNRLYWYRQTLGQGPEFLTYFQNEAQLEKSRLLSDRFSAERPKGSFSTLEIQRTEQGDSAMYLCASSLVHREGVWNEQFFGPGTRLTVL.

This clonotype was detected many times. This sequence joins TRBV2 and TRBJ1-2; 8 bases are shared with TRBD1. The CDR3 runs 13 residues. V dropped 8 bases and J dropped 4; count of bases not matched to a gene: 6. Germline V gene data show CDR1 as SNHLY and CDR2 as FYNNEI. CDR3 loop: CASREGQVYGYTF. The CDR3 nucleotides read TGTGCCAGCCGAGAGGGACAGGTCTATGGCTACACCTTC.

There are many counts of this clonotype. The chain has TRBV7-2 and TRBJ2-2; D uncertain. V dropped 2 bases and J dropped 7 bases, with 8 bases sitting between them. Per germline, CDR1 SGHTA and CDR2 FQGNSA. CDR3 size: 13 residues. CDR3 in amino acids: CASSLFGFGELFF. The CDR3 DNA follows: TGTGCCAGCAGCTTATTTGGATTCGGGGAGCTGTTTTTT.

A few counts support this clonotype. The rearrangement joins TRBV18 to TRBJ1-1; D is possibly TRBD1 (6 bases). Per the germline V gene, CDR1 is KGHSH and CDR2 is LQKENI. V dropped 5 bases and J dropped 4 bases, with 17 bases sitting between them. The CDR3 has 15 amino acids. The CDR3 sequence: CASSRVPGDGTEAFF. The CDR3, as DNA: TGTGCCAGCTCAAGGGTGCCAGGGGATGGCACTGAAGCTTTCTTT.

This clonotype was counted ten times or more. The CDR3, as DNA: TGTGCCAGCACCCCTGGTCCAGGACGGCTGGACCCTAACTATGGCTACACCTTC. This encodes CASTPGPGRLDPNYGYTF. The chain recombines TRBV12-3 or TRBV12-4 with TRBJ1-2, with D hard to call. With 7 bases removed from V and 0 bases from J, the gap between germline ends came to 24 bases. The CDR3 totals 18 residues.

This clonotype has a count of ten or more. J is TRBJ1-5 and V is TRBV28, with TRBD1 matching over 7 bases. The CDR3 extends over 15 amino acids. J lost 9 bases, V lost 5 bases, and 13 bases had no gene match. Per the germline V gene, CDR1 is MDHEN and CDR2 is SYDVKM. CDR3 coding DNA: TGTGCCAGCAGTCGCGGGGGACAGAGGTCTCCGCCCCAGCATTTT. Protein: CASSRGGQRSPPQHF.

This clonotype was detected only a few times. The J gene is TRBJ2-2, the V gene TRBV2; D is possibly TRBD1 (6 bases). The germline V and J ends were trimmed by 6 bases and 1 base, with 21 bases remaining between them. The CDR3 length is 18 residues. Germline values: CDR1 SNHLY, CDR2 FYNNEI. CDR3 DNA: TGTGCCAGCAGCCCATCCCCCCCAGGGGCCGGGAACACCGGGGAGCTGTTTTTT. It translates to CASSPSPPGAGNTGELFF.

At least ten counts were recorded for this clonotype. The gene calls are TRBV27 and TRBJ1-1, with TRBD1 as a possible D gene (5 bases). Trimming pared 4 bases from V and 2 bases from J, leaving 14 bases between. Germline assignment: CDR1 MNHEY and CDR2 SMNVEV (reference sequence). There are 15 residues in the CDR3. CDR3 bases: TGTGCCAGCAGTTCCCCCCCGAGGGGAAACACTGAAGCTTTCTTT. It translates to CASSSPPRGNTEAFF.

This clonotype has ten or more counts. The rearrangement links TRBV20-1 to TRBJ2-5; 9 nucleotides match TRBD2. CDR1 and CDR2 (germline): DFQATT, SNEGSKA (reference sequence). The CDR3 length is 13 residues. With V trimmed by 7 bases and J by 2 bases, 5 bases remained unmatched. The CDR3 sequence: CSVTAGGQETQYF. The CDR3 bases are TGCAGTGTCACAGCGGGGGGTCAAGAGACCCAGTACTTC.

Worth noting for this clonotype: Here the CDR3 omits its conserved ending phenylalanine or tryptophan, so a read error is the likely source. This chain uses TRBV5-6 with TRBJ2-5; 10 nucleotides align to TRBD2. The CDR3 runs 15 residues. J lost 0 bases, V lost 4 bases, and 3 bases had no gene match. Per the germline V gene, CDR1 is SGHDT and CDR2 is YYEEEE. The CDR3 loop is CASSPGLAYQETQYS. The DNA for the CDR3 is TGTGCCAGCAGCCCGGGACTAGCGTACCAAGAGACCCAGTACTCC.

This chain joins TRBV5-5 and TRBJ2-1; 13 bases match TRBD2. Trimming took 5 bases from V and 2 from J; bases not matched to a gene: 10. The CDR3 extends over 18 amino acids. Germline CDR1 and CDR2: SGHKS and YYEKEE (reference sequence). CDR3: CASRAATSGRAAYNEQFF. The CDR3 region has the DNA TGTGCCAGCAGGGCTGCTACTAGCGGGAGGGCCGCCTACAATGAGCAGTTCTTC.

This clonotype occurred many times. The chain couples TRBV29-1 to TRBJ2-5; TRBD2 agrees at 16 bases. CDR1 and CDR2 from the germline V gene are SQVTM and ANQGSEA. The CDR3 has 15 amino acids. Trimming at V came to 1 base and at J to 5 bases, leaving 1 base not matched to a gene. The chain's CDR3 is CSVEGGLAGGETQYF. CDR3 DNA sequence: TGCAGCGTTGAAGGGGGACTAGCGGGAGGGGAGACCCAGTACTTC.